This entry features one TCR beta chain sequence. Its matching antigen is unknown. The data belong to a study of T cells after yellow fever vaccination. Germline V gives CDR1 DFQATT, CDR2 SNEGSKA (reference sequence). Deletions cut 5 bases from V and 5 bases from J, with 18 bases between. The CDR3 is 14 residues long. Each CDR3 protein is one row after TCRdb ran MiXCR on the 5' RACE reads. The table has hundreds of thousands of distinct CDR3 sequences, about a sixth seen once. Overall study results and limits: Clonotypes shared by both compartments, CD4 and CD8, made up a small share.

This chain connects TRBV20-1 to TRBJ2-5; D unclear. The sample here was PBMCs, taken 5 days after the first yellow fever vaccination. This clonotype originated in a man younger than 30 who received the YFV17D yellow fever vaccine. CDR3: CSAQWGRARETQYF. For the CDR3, the DNA is TGCAGTGCTCAATGGGGTAGGGCCCGGGAGACCCAGTACTTC.